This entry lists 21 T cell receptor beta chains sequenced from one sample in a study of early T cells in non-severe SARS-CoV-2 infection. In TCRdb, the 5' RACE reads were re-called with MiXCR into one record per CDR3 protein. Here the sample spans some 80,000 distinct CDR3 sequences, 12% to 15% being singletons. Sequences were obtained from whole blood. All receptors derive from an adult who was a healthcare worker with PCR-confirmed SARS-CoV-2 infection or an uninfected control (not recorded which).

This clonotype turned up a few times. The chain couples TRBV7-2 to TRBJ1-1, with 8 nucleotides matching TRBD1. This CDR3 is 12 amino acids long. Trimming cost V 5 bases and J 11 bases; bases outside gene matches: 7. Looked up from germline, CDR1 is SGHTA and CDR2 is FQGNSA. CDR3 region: CASSHGQGTAFF. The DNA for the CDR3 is TGTGCCAGCAGCCACGGACAGGGTACGGCTTTCTTT.

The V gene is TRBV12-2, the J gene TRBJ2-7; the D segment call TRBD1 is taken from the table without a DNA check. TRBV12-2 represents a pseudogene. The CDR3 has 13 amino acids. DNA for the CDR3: TGTGCAACAGACAGGGGCGTATCCTACGAGCAGTACTTC. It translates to CATDRGVSYEQYF.

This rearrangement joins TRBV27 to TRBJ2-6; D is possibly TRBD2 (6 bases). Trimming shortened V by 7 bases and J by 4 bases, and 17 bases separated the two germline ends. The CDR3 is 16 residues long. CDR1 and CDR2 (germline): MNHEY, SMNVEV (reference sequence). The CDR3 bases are TGTGCCAGCACGGCGGGACGCCGGCTCGGGGCCAACGTCCTGACTTTC. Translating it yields CASTAGRRLGANVLTF.

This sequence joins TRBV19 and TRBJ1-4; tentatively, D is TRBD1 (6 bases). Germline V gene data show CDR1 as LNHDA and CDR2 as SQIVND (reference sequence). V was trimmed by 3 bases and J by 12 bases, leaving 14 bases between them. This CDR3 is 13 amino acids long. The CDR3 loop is CASSIAPGQELFF. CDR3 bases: TGTGCCAGTAGTATTGCTCCGGGACAAGAACTGTTTTTT. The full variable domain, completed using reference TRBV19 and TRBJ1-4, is DGGITQSPKYLFRKEGQNVTLSCEQNLNHDAMYWYRQDPGQGLRLIYYSQIVNDFQKGDIAEGYSVSREKKESFPLTVTSAQKNPTAFYLCASSIAPGQELFFGSGTQLSVL.

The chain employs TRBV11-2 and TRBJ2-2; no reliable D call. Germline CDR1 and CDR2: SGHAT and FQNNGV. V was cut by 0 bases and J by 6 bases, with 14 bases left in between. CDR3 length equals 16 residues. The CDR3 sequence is CASSLEERNFPGELFF. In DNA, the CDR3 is TGTGCCAGCAGCTTAGAGGAGCGTAATTTCCCCGGGGAGCTGTTTTTT.

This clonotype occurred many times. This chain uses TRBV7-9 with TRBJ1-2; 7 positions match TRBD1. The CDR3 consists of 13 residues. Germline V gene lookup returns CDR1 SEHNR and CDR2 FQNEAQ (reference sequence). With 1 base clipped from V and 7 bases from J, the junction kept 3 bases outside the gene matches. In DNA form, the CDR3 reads TGTGCCAGCAGCTTAGTATCAGGGGGTGGCTACACCTTC. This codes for CASSLVSGGGYTF.

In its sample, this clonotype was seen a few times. CDR3 amino acids: CASSSPGRARTDTQYF. CDR3 nucleotides: TGTGCCAGCAGTTCCCCGGGTAGGGCGCGCACAGATACGCAGTATTTT. The chain combines TRBV27 with TRBJ2-3; no firm D call. The CDR3 length is 16 residues. Germline CDR1 and CDR2: MNHEY and SMNVEV (reference sequence). Trimming stripped 4 bases from V and 1 base from J, with 15 bases between.

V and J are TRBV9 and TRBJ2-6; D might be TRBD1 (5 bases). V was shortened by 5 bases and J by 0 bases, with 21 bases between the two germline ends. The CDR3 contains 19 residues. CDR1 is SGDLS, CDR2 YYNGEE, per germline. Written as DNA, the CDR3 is TGTGCCAGCAGTGTAACGTTGAGGACAAGGTACTCTGGGGCCAACGTCCTGACTTTC. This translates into CASSVTLRTRYSGANVLTF.

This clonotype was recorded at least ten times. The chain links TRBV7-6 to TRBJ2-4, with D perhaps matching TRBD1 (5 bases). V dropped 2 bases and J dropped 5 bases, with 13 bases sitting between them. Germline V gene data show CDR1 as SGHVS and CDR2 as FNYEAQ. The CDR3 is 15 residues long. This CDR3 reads CASSLSSGAQNIQYF. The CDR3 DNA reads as TGTGCCAGCAGCTTAAGCAGTGGGGCCCAAAACATTCAGTACTTC.

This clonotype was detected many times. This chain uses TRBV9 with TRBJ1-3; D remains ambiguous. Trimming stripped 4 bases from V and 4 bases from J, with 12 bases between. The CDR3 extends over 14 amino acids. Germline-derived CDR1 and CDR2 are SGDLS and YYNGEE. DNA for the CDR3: TGTGCCAGCAGCTCGAAAGCGGGGGGAAACACCATATATTTT. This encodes CASSSKAGGNTIYF.

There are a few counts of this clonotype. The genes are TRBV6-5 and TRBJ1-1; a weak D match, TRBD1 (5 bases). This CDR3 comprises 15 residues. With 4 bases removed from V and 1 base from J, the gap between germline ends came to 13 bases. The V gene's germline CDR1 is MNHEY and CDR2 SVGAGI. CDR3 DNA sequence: TGTGCCAGCAGTTCCGTCGGGGCACCGAACACTGAAGCTTTCTTT. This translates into CASSSVGAPNTEAFF.

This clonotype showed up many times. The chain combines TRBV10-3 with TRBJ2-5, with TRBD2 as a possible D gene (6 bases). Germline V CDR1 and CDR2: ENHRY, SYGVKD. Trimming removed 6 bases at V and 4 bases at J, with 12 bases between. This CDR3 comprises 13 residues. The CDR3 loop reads CAIRGLTGETQYF. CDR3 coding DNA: TGTGCCATCAGGGGACTCACGGGAGAGACCCAGTACTTC.

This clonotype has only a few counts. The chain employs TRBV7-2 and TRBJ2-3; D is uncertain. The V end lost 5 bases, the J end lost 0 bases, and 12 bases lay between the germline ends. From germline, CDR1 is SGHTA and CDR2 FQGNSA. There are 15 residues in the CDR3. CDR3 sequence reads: CASSPAGTSTDTQYF. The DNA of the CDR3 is TGTGCCAGCAGCCCGGCAGGTACGAGCACAGATACGCAGTATTTT. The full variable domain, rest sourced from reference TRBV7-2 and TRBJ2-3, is GAGVSQSPSNKVTEKGKDVELRCDPISGHTALYWYRQSLGQGLEFLIYFQGNSAPDKSGLPSDRFSAERTGGSVSTLTIQRTQQEDSAVYLCASSPAGTSTDTQYFGPGTRLTVL.

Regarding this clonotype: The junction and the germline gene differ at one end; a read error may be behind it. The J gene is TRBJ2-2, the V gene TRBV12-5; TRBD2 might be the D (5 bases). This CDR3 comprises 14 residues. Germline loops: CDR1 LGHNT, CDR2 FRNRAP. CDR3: CASGSGPSTGEPFF. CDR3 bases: TGTGCTAGTGGTTCAGGCCCTAGCACCGGGGAGCCGTTTTTT.

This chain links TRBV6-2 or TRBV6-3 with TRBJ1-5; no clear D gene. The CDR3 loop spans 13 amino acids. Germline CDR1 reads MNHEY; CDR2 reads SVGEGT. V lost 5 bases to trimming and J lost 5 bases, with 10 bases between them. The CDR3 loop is CASSEDLDQPQHF. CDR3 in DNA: TGTGCCAGCAGTGAGGACCTGGATCAGCCCCAGCATTTT.

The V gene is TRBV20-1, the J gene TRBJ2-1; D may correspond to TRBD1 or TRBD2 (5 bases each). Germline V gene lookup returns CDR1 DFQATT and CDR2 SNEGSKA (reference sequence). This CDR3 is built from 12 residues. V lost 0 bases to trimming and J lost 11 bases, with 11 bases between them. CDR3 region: CSAREGELKQFF. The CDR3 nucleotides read TGCAGTGCTAGAGAAGGGGAGTTAAAGCAGTTCTTC.

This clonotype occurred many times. The CDR3 bases are TGCAGCGTTGAAGGGCACTACACCTTC. Translated: CSVEGHYTF. The chain joins TRBV29-1 to TRBJ1-2; D unclear. Between the trimmed V and J ends, which lost 1 base and 10 bases, there was a span of 4 bases. The CDR3 consists of 9 residues. CDR1 SQVTM and CDR2 ANQGSEA come from the germline V gene.

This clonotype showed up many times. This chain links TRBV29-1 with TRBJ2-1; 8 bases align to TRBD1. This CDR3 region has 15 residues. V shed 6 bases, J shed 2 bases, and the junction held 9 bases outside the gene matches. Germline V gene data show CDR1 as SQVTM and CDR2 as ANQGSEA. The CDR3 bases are TGCAGCGTGGCCCCCGGGACAGGCACCTACAATGAGCAGTTCTTC. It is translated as CSVAPGTGTYNEQFF.

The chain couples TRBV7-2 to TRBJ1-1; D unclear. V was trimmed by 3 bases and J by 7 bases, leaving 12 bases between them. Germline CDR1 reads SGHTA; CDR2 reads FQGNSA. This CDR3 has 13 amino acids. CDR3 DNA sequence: TGTGCCAGCAGCTTCTCAAGGACCAATGAAGCTTTCTTT. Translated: CASSFSRTNEAFF.

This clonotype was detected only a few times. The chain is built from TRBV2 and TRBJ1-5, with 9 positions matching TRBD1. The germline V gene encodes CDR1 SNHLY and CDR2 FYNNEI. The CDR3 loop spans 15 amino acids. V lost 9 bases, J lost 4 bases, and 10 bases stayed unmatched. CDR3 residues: CASDEQGAGNQPQHF. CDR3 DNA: TGTGCCAGTGACGAACAGGGGGCTGGAAATCAGCCCCAGCATTTT.

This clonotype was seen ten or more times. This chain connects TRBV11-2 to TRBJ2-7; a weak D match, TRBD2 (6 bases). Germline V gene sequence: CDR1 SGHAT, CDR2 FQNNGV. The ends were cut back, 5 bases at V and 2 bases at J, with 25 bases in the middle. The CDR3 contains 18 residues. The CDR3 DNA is TGTGCCAGCAGCCCCACCCGGAGGGTTGGGAGTAGCCCCTACGAGCAGTACTTC. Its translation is CASSPTRRVGSSPYEQYF.